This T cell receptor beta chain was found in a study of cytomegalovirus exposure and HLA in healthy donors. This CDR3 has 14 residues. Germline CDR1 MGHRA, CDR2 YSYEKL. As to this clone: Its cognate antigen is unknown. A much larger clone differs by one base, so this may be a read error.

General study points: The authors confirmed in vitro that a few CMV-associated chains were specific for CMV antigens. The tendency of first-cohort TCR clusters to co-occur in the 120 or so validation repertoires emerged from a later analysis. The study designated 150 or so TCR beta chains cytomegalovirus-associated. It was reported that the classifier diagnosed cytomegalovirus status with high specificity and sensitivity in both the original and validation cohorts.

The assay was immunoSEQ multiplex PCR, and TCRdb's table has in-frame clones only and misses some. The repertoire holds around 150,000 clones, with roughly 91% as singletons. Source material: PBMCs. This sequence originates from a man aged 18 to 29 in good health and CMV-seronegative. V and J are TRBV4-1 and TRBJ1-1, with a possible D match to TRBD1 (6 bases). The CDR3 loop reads CASSYRTENAEAFF. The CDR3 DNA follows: TGCGCCAGCAGCTATCGGACAGAGAACGCTGAAGCTTTCTTT.